This entry features one T cell receptor beta chain sequence. Per the original methods: Nucleated cell number was recorded as an estimate derived from reference gene primer amplification. TCRdb's copy holds only in-frame clones and misses some; the assay was immunoSEQ multiplex PCR. V, J and clone size are taken as reported in that table, and D and trimming were inferred from the DNA itself. The sample shows approximately 59,000 clones, 89% of them seen only once. Trimming pared 6 bases from V and 6 bases from J, leaving 10 bases between. Looked up from germline, CDR1 is LNHDA and CDR2 is SQIVND (reference sequence). This CDR3 contains 12 residues. This entry belongs to a study of blood T cell repertoires in COVID-19. As for the study in general: Donors in the United States, Italy and Spain gave samples during acute or convalescent COVID-19.

The chain is built from TRBV19 and TRBJ2-3; D may be TRBD1 (6 bases). The sample comprised peripheral blood. This TCR derives from a human donor in a cohort sampled during active COVID-19. Here the CDR3 reads CASRPQGDTQYF. For the CDR3, the DNA is TGTGCCAGTAGGCCCCAGGGGGATACGCAGTATTTT.